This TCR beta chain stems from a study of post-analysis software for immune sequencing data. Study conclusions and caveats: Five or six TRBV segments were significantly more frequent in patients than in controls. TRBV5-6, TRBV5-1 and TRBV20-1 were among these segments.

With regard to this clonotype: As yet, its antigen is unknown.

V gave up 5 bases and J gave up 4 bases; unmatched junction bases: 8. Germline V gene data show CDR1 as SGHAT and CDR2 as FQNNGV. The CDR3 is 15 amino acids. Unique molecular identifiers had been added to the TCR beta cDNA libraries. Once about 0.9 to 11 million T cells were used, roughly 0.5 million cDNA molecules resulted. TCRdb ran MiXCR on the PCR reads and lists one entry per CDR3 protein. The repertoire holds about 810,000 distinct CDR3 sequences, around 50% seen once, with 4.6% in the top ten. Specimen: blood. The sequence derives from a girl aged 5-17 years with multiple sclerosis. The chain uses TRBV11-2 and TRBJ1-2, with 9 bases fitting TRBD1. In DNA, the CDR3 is TGTGCCAGCAGCCAACCGACAGGGGGATCCTATGGCTACACCTTC. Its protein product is CASSQPTGGSYGYTF. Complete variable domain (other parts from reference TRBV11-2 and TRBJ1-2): EAGVAQSPRYKIIEKRQSVAFWCNPISGHATLYWYQQILGQGPKLLIQFQNNGVVDDSQLPKDRFSAERLKGVDSTLKIQPAKLEDSAVYLCASSQPTGGSYGYTFGSGTRLTVV.